This T cell receptor beta chain was sequenced during a study of OX40 agonist ivuxolimab in advanced cancers. The wider study: A history of anti-PD-1, anti-PD-L1 or anti-CTLA-4 therapy was acceptable, and over 30% had some. Study conclusions and caveats: At 0.1 to 3.0 mg/kg and by week 6, CD4+ and CD8+ T cells in the blood had expanded clonally.

Of note for this clone: The antigen is unknown.

This table comes from immunoSEQ multiplex PCR, and its TCRdb copy is limited to in-frame clones, with some not included. The repertoire holds about 45,000 clones, with approximately 85% as singletons. The CDR3 sequence is 13 residues long. V was cut by 3 bases and J by 7 bases, with 8 bases left in between. The germline CDR1 and CDR2 sequences are SGDLS and YYNGEE. Patients with a history of autoimmune disease or on systemic immunosuppression were excluded. The sample here was CD4+ or CD8+ T cells sorted from blood, taken in a trial of the OX40 agonist ivuxolimab. V is TRBV9 and J is TRBJ1-6, with no clear D. The source of this sequence is an adult with an advanced solid tumor such as melanoma, head and neck, liver or kidney cancer. The CDR3 loop is CASSAVFNSPLHF. The DNA of the CDR3 is TGTGCCAGCAGCGCGGTATTCAATTCACCCCTCCACTTT.